This entry concerns a single T cell receptor (beta chain). The table lists this clonotype with many counts. No antigen is known for it. Nothing much larger sits one base from this clone, and base qualities are not available. This specimen belongs to a study of identical twins (dated by TCRdb to between 2015 and 2016). For context, the study as a whole: TCR alpha and beta repertoires from monozygotic twins, unrelated adults of various ages and cord blood were deep-sequenced to test whether fetal clonotypes persist. To rule out contamination, the twin experiments were replicated at different times with different library preparation protocols.

Broad study findings and their caveats: Compared with coincidental sharing between unrelated individuals, out-of-frame TCR alpha sequences shared between twins showed an excess of sequences with low generation probability. Invariant T cells such as MAIT and iNKT could partly confound zero-insertion analyses, although diverse VJ usage argued against such confounding for most clonotypes. Out-of-frame TCR alpha sharing in monozygotic twins was systematically underestimated by recombination models, whereas sharing between unrelated individuals was in agreement with the recombination models. The excess sharing between twins in beta out-of-frame sequences was weaker because fewer shared sequences reduced the signal-to-noise ratio. Abundant cord blood beta clonotypes had fewer insertions, young adult naive repertoires showed a similar but weaker trend, and memory repertoires showed no such trend. Because the same donors could not be followed over many years, conclusions were based on cross-sectional statistical analysis.

In the germline V gene, CDR1 corresponds to SGHRS and CDR2 to YFSETQ. The CDR3 spans 15 residues, from the cysteine through the phenylalanine. Only the CDR3 DNA stays, 45 bases, in frame from base 1. Trimming at the junction amounts to 5 bases on V and 0 bases on J, and the germline ends lie 12 bases apart. Library construction relied on 5' RACE. These reads were obtained on an Illumina HiSeq 2000. Template switching introduced a universal primer binding site; the final cDNA contained a unique molecular identifier, enabling accurate counting of TCR cDNA molecules. Specific primers in the conserved constant-segment region were used to synthesize first-strand cDNA for TCR alpha and beta chains. To control for contamination, every cDNA library carried two barcodes: a SMART-Mk sample barcode plus Illumina barcodes. TruSeq adapter sequences along with Illumina sample barcodes were introduced in two successive PCR steps. The TCR alpha and beta cDNA libraries were sequenced on the Illumina HiSeq platform using custom primers. The paper's data handling went like this. MiGEC processed the raw reads to extract unique molecular identifiers, while MiXCR was used to determine the CDR3 positions. For each individual, recombination models were inferred using an EM algorithm with the repgenHMM and IGoR tools. Shared clonotype analysis was performed with the tcR package in R, normalizing sharing by the product of cloneset sizes. To study raw recombination without the effects of thymic and clonal selection, out-of-frame nonproductive sequences were analyzed. TCRdb reran the public reads through fastp at Q25 and MiXCR, keeping productive beta chains. Each CDR3 protein gets just one entry, which takes the most common genes and DNA from the rows behind it. The V and J calls and clone size come from TCRdb's table, not from the authors' own analysis. A total of under 250,000 distinct CDR3 sequences appear in this sample, approximately 9% of them only once. 5.1% of the sample belongs to the ten largest clones.

Every donor was a healthy Caucasian. Miltenyi CD45RO+ enrichment and human naive T-cell isolation kits were used to isolate memory (CD45RO+) and naive T cells from PBMC. The sequencing input was memory (CD45RO+) T cells sorted from blood. The cell subset or site label of this sample denotes: CD45RO+ enriched T cells. This TCR was recovered from a woman between 18 and 29 years old in good health. This sequence uses TRBV5-1 and TRBJ1-5, with TRBD1 tentatively as D gene (6 bases match). The DNA reads TGCGCCAGCAGGGTGGGGGCCTATAGCAATCAGCCCCAGCATTTT. The resulting protein is CASRVGAYSNQPQHF. The full variable domain, with segments outside the CDR3 supplied by the reference TRBV5-1 and TRBJ1-5 proteins, appears as KAGVTQTPRYLIKTRGQQVTLSCSPISGHRSVSWYQQTPGQGLQFLFEYFSETQRNKGNFPGRFSGRQFSNSRSEMNVSTLELGDSALYLCASRVGAYSNQPQHFGDGTRLSIL.